The 27 T cell receptor beta chains presented below share a single source sample, sequenced in a study of blood T cell repertoires in COVID-19. TCRdb's table, derived via immunoSEQ multiplex PCR, lists solely in-frame clones and lacks some. The sample contains more than 300,000 clones, 70% to 90% of which appear only once. Material: PBMCs or T cells enriched from blood (not recorded which). The source is a woman in her late teens or twenties who had recovered from COVID-19.

This sequence joins TRBV7-8 and TRBJ1-1; 9 bases are a match to TRBD1. Germline V CDR1 and CDR2: SGHVS, FQNEAQ. J gave up 2 bases and V 5 bases, and 6 bases lay outside the gene matches. The CDR3 has 15 residues. The CDR3 DNA reads TGTGCCAGCAGCGATTACAGGGGGCTAAACACTGAAGCTTTCTTT. This sequence encodes CASSDYRGLNTEAFF.

The chain couples TRBV19 to TRBJ2-5, with a weak D call TRBD2 (6 bases). Germline V gene sequence: CDR1 LNHDA, CDR2 SQIVND (reference sequence). There are 15 residues in the CDR3. Trimming shortened V by 3 bases and J by 5 bases, and 16 bases separated the two germline ends. DNA for the CDR3: TGTGCCAGTAGTATCGTCGGACCCGGAGGGGAGACCCAGTACTTC. Translating gives CASSIVGPGGETQYF.

The chain uses TRBV5-1 and TRBJ1-2; TRBD1 might be the D (5 bases). The germline CDR1 and CDR2 sequences are SGHRS and YFSETQ. V lost 0 bases and J 7 bases, leaving 10 bases between the germline ends. There are 13 residues in the CDR3. The CDR3 is CASSLDAGLGYTF. CDR3 DNA: TGCGCCAGCAGCTTGGACGCGGGGCTTGGCTACACCTTC.

Notes on this clone: This CDR3 is also generated by other DNA sequences in the sample. The rearrangement links TRBV3-1 (or the pseudogene TRBV3-2) to TRBJ1-2, with TRBD1 as a possible D gene (5 bases). The CDR3 extends over 14 amino acids. The V gene's germline CDR1 is LGHDT and CDR2 YNNKEL (reference sequence). Deletions cut 1 base from V and 7 bases from J, with 13 bases between. The CDR3 region is CASSQGQGLGGYTF. The CDR3 DNA is TGTGCCAGCAGCCAAGGGCAGGGTCTGGGTGGCTACACCTTC.

This rearrangement joins TRBV9 to TRBJ1-2; 8 nucleotides match TRBD1. This CDR3 has 13 residues. Germline CDR1 SGDLS, CDR2 YYNGEE. The trim removed 0 bases at V and 12 bases at J, leaving 7 bases unmatched. The CDR3: CASSVDLTGVNTF. CDR3 nucleotides: TGTGCCAGCAGCGTAGACCTGACAGGGGTAAACACCTTC.

The chain recombines TRBV5-4 with TRBJ2-5, with D perhaps matching TRBD1 (5 bases). Deletions cut 7 bases from V and 3 bases from J, with 13 bases between. Germline CDR1 is SGHNT and CDR2 is YYREEE (reference sequence). This CDR3 is built from 13 residues. This CDR3 is CASALLGEETQYF. The CDR3 region has the DNA TGTGCCAGCGCCCTTTTAGGGGAAGAGACCCAGTACTTC.

V usage is TRBV19 and J usage is TRBJ2-1, with 7 positions matching TRBD2. The CDR3 has 16 residues. V lost 3 bases and J lost 1; bases outside the gene matches: 6. Per the germline V gene, CDR1 is LNHDA and CDR2 is SQIVND (reference sequence). The CDR3 reads CASSIRLAGSYNEQFF. Written as DNA, the CDR3 is TGTGCCAGTAGTATTCGACTAGCAGGGTCCTACAATGAGCAGTTCTTC.

The chain joins TRBV28 to TRBJ1-4; 7 bases line up with TRBD1. The V gene's germline CDR1 is MDHEN and CDR2 SYDVKM. This CDR3 region has 16 residues. J lost 8 bases, V lost 5 bases, and 14 bases had no gene match. CDR3 protein: CASSPGGGDRPEKLFF. Here the CDR3 DNA reads TGTGCCAGCAGTCCAGGCGGTGGGGACAGACCCGAAAAACTGTTTTTT.

The chain couples TRBV6-6 to TRBJ1-1, with D possibly being TRBD1 (5 bases). Germline V gene sequence: CDR1 MNHNY, CDR2 SVGAGI (reference sequence). Deletions cut 5 bases from V and 0 bases from J, with 13 bases between. The CDR3 covers 15 residues. CDR3 bases: TGTGCCAGCAGTCCCGGGGGGATTATGAACACTGAAGCTTTCTTT. Residues: CASSPGGIMNTEAFF.

In its sample, this clone was seen once. The chain has TRBV30 and TRBJ1-1; a possible D gene is TRBD1 (5 bases). Trimming took 0 bases from V and 5 from J, leaving 10 bases between them. CDR1 is GTSNPN, CDR2 SVGIG, per germline (reference sequence). The CDR3 consists of 13 residues. The DNA of the CDR3 is TGTGCCTGGAGTGTTGGGGGGGTGACTGAAGCTTTCTTT. This gives the protein CAWSVGGVTEAFF.

This sequence joins TRBV30 and TRBJ1-4; D is unresolved. CDR3 size: 13 residues. Between the trimmed V and J ends, which lost 1 base and 7 bases, there was a span of 10 bases. Germline values: CDR1 GTSNPN, CDR2 SVGIG (reference sequence). The CDR3 loop reads CAWSGGWGEKLFF. The CDR3 nucleotides are TGTGCCTGGAGTGGAGGGTGGGGTGAAAAACTGTTTTTT.

Notes on this clone: Other nucleotide sequences from this sample produce the same CDR3. The rearrangement uses TRBV4-1 and TRBJ1-5; TRBD1 matches at 7 bases. The germline gives CDR1 MGHRA, CDR2 YSYEKL. CDR3 length: 15 residues. The V and J ends lost 3 bases and 5 bases, in that order; junction bases with no gene match: 7. Written as DNA, the CDR3 is TGCGCCAGCAGCCAGGACGGGACAGACTATCAGCCCCAGCATTTT. This gives the protein CASSQDGTDYQPQHF.

Regarding this clone: This specimen includes other DNA sequences encoding the same CDR3. The chain is built from TRBV27 and TRBJ1-5, with D possibly being TRBD1 (5 bases). This CDR3 is built from 13 residues. Germline CDR1 and CDR2: MNHEY and SMNVEV (reference sequence). V lost 2 bases to trimming and J lost 6 bases, with 8 bases between them. CDR3 coding DNA: TGTGCCAGCAGTTTAGGCGGGGCTCAGCCCCAGCATTTT. Its translation: CASSLGGAQPQHF.

The CDR3 loop is CASSFGGSPDTQYF. The CDR3 nucleotides read TGTGCCAGCAGCTTCGGGGGATCTCCAGATACGCAGTATTTT. This chain connects TRBV7-3 to TRBJ2-3, with TRBD2 as a possible D gene (6 bases). Per germline, CDR1 SGHTA and CDR2 FQGTGA. Trimming left V 3 bases short and J 4 bases short, with 11 bases between. CDR3 size: 14 residues.

This clone was recorded once. J is TRBJ1-1 and V is TRBV7-6; D unresolved. This CDR3 is 14 amino acids long. The germline V and J ends were trimmed by 4 bases and 1 base, with 10 bases remaining between them. CDR1 SGHVS and CDR2 FNYEAQ come from the germline V gene. This chain's CDR3 is CASSSTRGNTEAFF. CDR3 sequence (DNA): TGTGCCAGCAGCTCCACCCGGGGGAACACTGAAGCTTTCTTT.

This chain connects TRBV18 to TRBJ1-2; 8 nucleotides agree with TRBD1. After removal of 4 bases from V and 4 bases from J, the junction contained 8 bases not matched to a gene. Germline CDR1 reads KGHSH; CDR2 reads LQKENI. This CDR3 contains 15 residues. The CDR3 DNA is TGTGCCAGCTCACTAGGACAGGGTTTTTTCTATGGCTACACCTTC. This codes for CASSLGQGFFYGYTF.

The table lists this clone with a count of one. V and J are TRBV3-1 (or the pseudogene TRBV3-2) and TRBJ1-6; D possibly corresponds to TRBD1 (6 bases). The V end lost 4 bases, the J end lost 8 bases, and 12 bases lay between the germline ends. Germline V gene data show CDR1 as LGHDT and CDR2 as YNNKEL (reference sequence). CDR3 length equals 14 residues. CDR3 amino acids: CASSPTGTYSPLHF. As DNA, the CDR3 is TGTGCCAGCAGCCCCACAGGGACCTATTCACCCCTCCACTTT.

The chain links TRBV5-6 to TRBJ1-5; D possibly corresponds to TRBD1 (5 bases). Germline CDR1 is SGHDT and CDR2 is YYEEEE. V lost 1 base to trimming and J lost 6 bases, with 14 bases between them. The CDR3 spans 15 residues. CDR3 in amino acids: CASSLSGRDSQPQHF. The CDR3, as DNA: TGTGCCAGCAGCTTGTCCGGGCGAGACAGTCAGCCCCAGCATTTT.

The rearrangement uses TRBV5-4 and TRBJ2-3; tentative D call: TRBD2 (6 bases). Germline V gene data show CDR1 as SGHNT and CDR2 as YYREEE (reference sequence). The CDR3 is 15 residues long. V lost 0 bases and J lost 1, with 9 bases in between. CDR3 residues: CASSLGVAGTDTQYF. CDR3 sequence (DNA): TGTGCCAGCAGCTTGGGGGTAGCGGGCACAGATACGCAGTATTTT.

This chain links TRBV6-5 with TRBJ1-2, with a tentative D call TRBD1 (6 bases). Germline CDR1 MNHEY, CDR2 SVGAGI. V was shortened by 6 bases and J by 6 bases, with 11 bases between the two germline ends. The CDR3 totals 12 residues. The CDR3 nucleotides read TGTGCCAGCAGGCGACAGGCGGATGGCTACACCTTC. Translating it yields CASRRQADGYTF.

The J gene is TRBJ1-6, the V gene TRBV19; TRBD1 might be the D (5 bases). Between the trimmed V and J ends, which lost 8 bases and 10 bases, there was a span of 21 bases. This CDR3 is built from 15 residues. Germline values: CDR1 LNHDA, CDR2 SQIVND (reference sequence). The CDR3: CASAGLKGRSSPLHF. In DNA, the CDR3 is TGTGCCAGTGCCGGCCTAAAGGGGCGGAGCTCACCCCTCCACTTT.

The V gene is TRBV3-1 (or the pseudogene TRBV3-2), the J gene TRBJ2-1, with D unclear. The CDR3 is made up of 16 amino acids. The V end lost 2 bases, the J end lost 6 bases, and 17 bases lay between the germline ends. Germline assignment: CDR1 LGHDT and CDR2 YNNKEL (reference sequence). The DNA of the CDR3 is TGTGCCAGCAGCCAAATGATGGTTATAACGGGCAATGAGCAGTTCTTC. It specifies CASSQMMVITGNEQFF.

The chain recombines TRBV11-1 with TRBJ2-5, with TRBD1 matching over 7 bases. Germline V gives CDR1 SGHAT, CDR2 FQDESV (reference sequence). V lost 5 bases and J lost 1; bases outside the gene matches: 7. The CDR3 contains 15 residues. The CDR3 reads CASSPTGVGQETQYF. The CDR3 nucleotides read TGTGCCAGCAGCCCAACAGGGGTCGGCCAAGAGACCCAGTACTTC.

The J gene is TRBJ1-2, the V gene TRBV14, with D unclear. From germline, CDR1 is SGHDN and CDR2 FVKESK. Trimming removed 1 base from V and 9 bases from J, with 18 bases in between. This CDR3 is 15 amino acids long. The chain's CDR3 is CASSQGFGGQTRYTF. The CDR3 nucleotides read TGTGCCAGCAGCCAAGGTTTTGGTGGTCAGACACGCTACACCTTC.

About this clone: Other nucleotide sequences from this sample produce the same CDR3. The rearrangement joins TRBV2 to TRBJ1-1; possibly TRBD1 for D (5 bases). The V end was cut by 4 bases, the J end by 4 bases, with 10 bases between. Germline values: CDR1 SNHLY, CDR2 FYNNEI. This CDR3 has 13 residues. The CDR3 region has the DNA TGTGCCAGCAGTGTTCAGGGAGGCACTGAAGCTTTCTTT. It specifies CASSVQGGTEAFF.

The J gene is TRBJ2-7, the V gene TRBV4-3; D not resolved. The CDR3 is 14 amino acids. The germline V and J ends were trimmed by 1 base and 3 bases, with 10 bases remaining between them. Germline values: CDR1 LGHNA, CDR2 YSLEER. Written as DNA, the CDR3 is TGCGCCAGCAGCCAAGTGCACCTCAGCTACGAGCAGTACTTC. Residues: CASSQVHLSYEQYF.

The chain links TRBV7-2 to TRBJ2-3; D uncertain. The CDR3 is 14 amino acids. The germline V gene has CDR1 SGHTA and CDR2 FQGNSA. V lost 5 bases and J 6 bases, leaving 15 bases between the germline ends. As DNA, the CDR3 is TGTGCCAGCAGCCCACCCTCCGGAGCGGATACGCAGTATTTT. The encoded protein is CASSPPSGADTQYF.